This TCR beta chain was identified in a study of blood T cell repertoires in COVID-19. Overall study: The cDNA or gDNA used as material had been derived from T cells, B-cell-depleted T cells, or PBMCs.

Using immunoSEQ multiplex PCR, the repertoire was profiled, and TCRdb retains in-frame clones only, with some absent. The table records approximately 190,000 clones, about four fifths of them present only once. The CDR3 extends over 12 amino acids. Germline CDR1 is LGHNT and CDR2 is FRNRAP. The V end lost 5 bases, the J end lost 7 bases, and 11 bases lay between the germline ends. What was sequenced was peripheral blood. The rearrangement links TRBV12-5 to TRBJ2-5; TRBD1 is a possible D gene (6 bases). This clonotype was sampled from a man aged 55-75 years with acute or convalescent COVID-19. CDR3 sequence reads: CASGQGLSTQYF. CDR3 DNA sequence: TGTGCTAGTGGTCAGGGGTTGTCGACCCAGTACTTC.